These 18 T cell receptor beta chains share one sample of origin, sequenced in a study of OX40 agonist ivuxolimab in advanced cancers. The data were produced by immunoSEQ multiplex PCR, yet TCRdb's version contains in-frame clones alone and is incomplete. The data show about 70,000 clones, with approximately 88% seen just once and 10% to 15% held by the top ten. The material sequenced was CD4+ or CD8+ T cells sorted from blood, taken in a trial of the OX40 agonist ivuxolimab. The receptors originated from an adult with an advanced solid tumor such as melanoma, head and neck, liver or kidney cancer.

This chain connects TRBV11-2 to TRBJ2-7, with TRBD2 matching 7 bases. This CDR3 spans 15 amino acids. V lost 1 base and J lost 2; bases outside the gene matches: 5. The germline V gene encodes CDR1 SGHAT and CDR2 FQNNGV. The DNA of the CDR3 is TGTGCCAGCAGCTTAGGGGGGGGATGGGCCTACGAGCAGTACTTC. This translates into CASSLGGGWAYEQYF.

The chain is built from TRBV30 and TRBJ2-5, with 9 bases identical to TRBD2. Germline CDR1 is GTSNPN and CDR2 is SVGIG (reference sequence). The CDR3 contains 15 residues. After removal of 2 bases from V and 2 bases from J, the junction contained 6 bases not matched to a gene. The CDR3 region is CAWSLLAGPQETQYF. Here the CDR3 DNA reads TGTGCCTGGAGTCTACTAGCGGGCCCTCAAGAGACCCAGTACTTC.

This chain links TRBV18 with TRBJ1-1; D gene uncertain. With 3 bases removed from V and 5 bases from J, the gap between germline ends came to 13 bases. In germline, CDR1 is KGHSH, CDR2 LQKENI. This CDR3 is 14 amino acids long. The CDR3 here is CASSPDGLQTEAFF. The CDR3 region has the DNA TGTGCCAGCTCACCGGACGGACTTCAAACTGAAGCTTTCTTT.

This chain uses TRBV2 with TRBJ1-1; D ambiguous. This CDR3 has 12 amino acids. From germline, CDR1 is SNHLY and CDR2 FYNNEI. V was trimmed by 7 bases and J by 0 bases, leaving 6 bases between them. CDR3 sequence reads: CASMVLNTEAFF. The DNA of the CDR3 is TGTGCCAGCATGGTACTGAACACTGAAGCTTTCTTT.

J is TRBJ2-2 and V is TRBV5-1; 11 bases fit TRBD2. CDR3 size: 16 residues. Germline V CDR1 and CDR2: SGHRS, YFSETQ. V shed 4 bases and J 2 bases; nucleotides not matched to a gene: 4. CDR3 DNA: TGCGCCAGCAGCCTGACTAGCGGGGCTAACACCGGGGAGCTGTTTTTT. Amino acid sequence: CASSLTSGANTGELFF.

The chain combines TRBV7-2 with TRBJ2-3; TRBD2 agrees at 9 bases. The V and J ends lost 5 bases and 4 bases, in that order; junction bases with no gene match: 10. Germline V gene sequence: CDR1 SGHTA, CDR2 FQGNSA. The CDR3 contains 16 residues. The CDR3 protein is CASSPRVAGVPDTQYF. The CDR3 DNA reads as TGTGCCAGCAGCCCCAGGGTAGCGGGAGTTCCAGATACGCAGTATTTT.

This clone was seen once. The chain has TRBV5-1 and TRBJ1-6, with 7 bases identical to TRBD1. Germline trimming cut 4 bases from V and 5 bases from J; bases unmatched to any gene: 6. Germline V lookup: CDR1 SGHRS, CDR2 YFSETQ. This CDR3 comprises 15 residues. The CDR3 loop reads CASSSLGTDNSPLHF. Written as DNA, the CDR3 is TGCGCCAGCAGCAGTTTGGGGACAGATAATTCACCCCTCCACTTT.

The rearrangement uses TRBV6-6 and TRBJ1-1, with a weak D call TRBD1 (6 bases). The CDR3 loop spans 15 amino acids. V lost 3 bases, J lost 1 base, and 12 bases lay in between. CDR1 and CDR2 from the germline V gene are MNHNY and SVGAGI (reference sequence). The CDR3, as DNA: TGTGCCAGCAGTTATTTAGGGGGGGAGAACACTGAAGCTTTCTTT. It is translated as CASSYLGGENTEAFF.

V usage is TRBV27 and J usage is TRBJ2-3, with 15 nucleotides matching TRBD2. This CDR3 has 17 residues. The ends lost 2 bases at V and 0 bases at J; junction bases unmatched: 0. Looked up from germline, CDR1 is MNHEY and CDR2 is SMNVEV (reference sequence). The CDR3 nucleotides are TGTGCCAGCAGTTTAGGACTAGCGGGAGGGAGCACAGATACGCAGTATTTT. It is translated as CASSLGLAGGSTDTQYF.

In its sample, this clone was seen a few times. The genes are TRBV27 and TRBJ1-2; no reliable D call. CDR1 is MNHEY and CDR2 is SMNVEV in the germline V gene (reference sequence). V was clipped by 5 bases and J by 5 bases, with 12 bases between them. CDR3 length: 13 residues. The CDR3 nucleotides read TGTGCCAGCAGTGCGAAACCCGTATATGGCTACACCTTC. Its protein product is CASSAKPVYGYTF.

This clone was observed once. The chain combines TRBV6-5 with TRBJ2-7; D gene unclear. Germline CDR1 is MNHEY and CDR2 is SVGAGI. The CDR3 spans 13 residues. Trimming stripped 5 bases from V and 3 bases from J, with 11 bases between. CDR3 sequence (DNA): TGTGCCAGCAGTCGCACAGCTCGCTACGAGCAGTACTTC. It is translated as CASSRTARYEQYF.

Here the CDR3 reads CASSISTTSYEQYF. The CDR3 DNA is TGTGCCAGTAGTATCTCGACTACTTCCTACGAGCAGTACTTC. The rearrangement uses TRBV19 and TRBJ2-7, with D possibly TRBD2 on 5 matching bases. Trimming removed 3 bases from V and 1 base from J, with 10 bases in between. CDR1 is LNHDA, CDR2 SQIVND, per germline (reference sequence). The CDR3 covers 14 residues.

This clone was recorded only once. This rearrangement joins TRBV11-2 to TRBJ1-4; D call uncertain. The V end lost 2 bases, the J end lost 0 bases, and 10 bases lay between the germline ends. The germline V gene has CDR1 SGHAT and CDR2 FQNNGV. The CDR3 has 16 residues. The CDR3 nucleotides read TGTGCCAGCAGCTTATTCCTCGGTGCAACTAATGAAAAACTGTTTTTT. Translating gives CASSLFLGATNEKLFF.

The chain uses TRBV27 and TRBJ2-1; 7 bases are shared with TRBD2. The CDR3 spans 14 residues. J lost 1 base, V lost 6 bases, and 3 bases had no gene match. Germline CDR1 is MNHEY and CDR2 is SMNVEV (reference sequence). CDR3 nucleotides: TGTGCCAGCAGCCGGACTAGGTCCTACAATGAGCAGTTCTTC. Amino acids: CASSRTRSYNEQFF.

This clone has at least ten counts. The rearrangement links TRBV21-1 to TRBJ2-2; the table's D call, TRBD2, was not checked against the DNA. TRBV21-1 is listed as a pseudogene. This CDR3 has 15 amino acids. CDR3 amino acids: CASSKASGSTGELFF. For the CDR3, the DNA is TGTGCCAGCAGCAAAGCTAGCGGGAGCACCGGGGAGCTGTTTTTT.

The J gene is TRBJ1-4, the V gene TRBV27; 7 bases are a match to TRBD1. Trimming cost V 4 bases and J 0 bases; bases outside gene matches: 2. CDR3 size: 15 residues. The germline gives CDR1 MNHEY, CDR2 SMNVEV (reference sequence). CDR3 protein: CASSSQGATNEKLFF. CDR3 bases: TGTGCCAGCAGTTCTCAGGGGGCAACTAATGAAAAACTGTTTTTT.

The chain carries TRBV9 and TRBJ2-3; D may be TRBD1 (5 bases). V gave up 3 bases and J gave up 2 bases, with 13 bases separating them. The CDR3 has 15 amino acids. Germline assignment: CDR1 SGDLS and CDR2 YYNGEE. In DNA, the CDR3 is TGTGCCAGCAGCGAGTGGACCAGGGACACAGATACGCAGTATTTT. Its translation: CASSEWTRDTDTQYF.

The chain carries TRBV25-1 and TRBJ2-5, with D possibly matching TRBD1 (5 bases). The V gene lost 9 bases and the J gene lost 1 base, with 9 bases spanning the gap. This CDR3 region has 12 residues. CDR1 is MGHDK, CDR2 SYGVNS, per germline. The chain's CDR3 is CASTDSQETQYF. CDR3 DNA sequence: TGTGCCAGTACAGACAGCCAAGAGACCCAGTACTTC. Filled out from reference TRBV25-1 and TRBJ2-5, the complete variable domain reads EADIYQTPRYLVIGTGKKITLECSQTMGHDKMYWYQQDPGMELHLIHYSYGVNSTEKGDLSSESTVSRIRTEHFPLTLESARPSHTSQYLCASTDSQETQYFGPGTRLLVL.